This TCR beta chain was sequenced in a study of blood T cell repertoires in COVID-19. Study background: Sites in the United States, Italy and Spain provided acute and convalescent COVID-19 samples. T cells, B-cell-depleted T cells, or PBMCs supplied cDNA or gDNA.

Measured with immunoSEQ multiplex PCR; TCRdb has only the in-frame clones, and not every one. The data show some 150,000 clones, with around four fifths seen just once and under 8.5% held by the top ten. J lost 2 bases, V lost 3 bases, and 4 bases had no gene match. Germline CDR1 reads KGHDR; CDR2 reads SFDVKD. This CDR3 region has 15 residues. This clonotype originated in a man aged 35 to 55 who had recovered from COVID-19. Input material: peripheral blood. The chain joins TRBV24-1 to TRBJ2-3; 7 bases are a match to TRBD2. CDR3 nucleotide sequence: TGTGCCACCAGTGATGCAGCGGGAACCACAGATACGCAGTATTTT. It encodes CATSDAAGTTDTQYF.